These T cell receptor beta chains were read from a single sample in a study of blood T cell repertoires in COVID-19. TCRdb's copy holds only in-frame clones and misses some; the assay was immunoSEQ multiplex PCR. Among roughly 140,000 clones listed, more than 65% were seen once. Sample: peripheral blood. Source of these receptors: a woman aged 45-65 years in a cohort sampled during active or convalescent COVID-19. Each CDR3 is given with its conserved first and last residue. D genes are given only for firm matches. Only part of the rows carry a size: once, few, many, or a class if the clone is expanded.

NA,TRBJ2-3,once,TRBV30,TGTGCCTGGAGTCCCCAGGGGTGGGACGGAGGCACAGATACGCAGTATTTT,CAWSPQGWDGGTDTQYF
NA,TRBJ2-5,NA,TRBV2,TGTGCCAGCAGTGGCGTTAGCGTAGGAGAGACCCAGTACTTC,CASSGVSVGETQYF
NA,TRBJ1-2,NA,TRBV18,TGTGCCAGCTCACCGAGGGAGGATGGCTACACCTTC,CASSPREDGYTF
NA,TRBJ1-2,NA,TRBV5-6,TGTGCCAGCAGCCCGGACAGTGAGGGGTTCAATGGCTACACCTTC,CASSPDSEGFNGYTF
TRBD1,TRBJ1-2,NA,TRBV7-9,TGTGCCAGCAGCTTACAAGGGACAGCACCCTATGGCTACACCTTC,CASSLQGTAPYGYTF
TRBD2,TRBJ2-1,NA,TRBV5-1,TGCGCCAGCAGCAAGGGACTAGGAAGGGTTAGGGACAATGAGCAGTTCTTC,CASSKGLGRVRDNEQFF
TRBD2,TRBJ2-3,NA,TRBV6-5,TGTGCCAGCAGGGAGGGACTACGTGTCACAGATACGCAGTATTTT,CASREGLRVTDTQYF
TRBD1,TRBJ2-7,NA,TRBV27,TGTGCCAGCAGTTCGCGACAGGGTTTAGACGAGCAGTACTTC,CASSSRQGLDEQYF
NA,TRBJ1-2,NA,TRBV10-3,TGTGCCATCACCCCTGGGGGGGCGCATGGCTACACCTTC,CAITPGGAHGYTF
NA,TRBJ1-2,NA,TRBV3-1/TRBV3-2,TGTGCCAGCAGCCAGGGCGACTATGGCTACACCTTC,CASSQGDYGYTF
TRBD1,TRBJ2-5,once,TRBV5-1,TGCGCCAGCCGGACAGGGTTCGGTTTAGAGACCCAGTACTTC,CASRTGFGLETQYF
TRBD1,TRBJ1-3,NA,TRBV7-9,TGTGCCAGCAGCCGATGGACAGGTGACCACTCTGGAAACACCATATATTTT,CASSRWTGDHSGNTIYF
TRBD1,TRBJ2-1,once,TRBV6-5,TGTGCCAGCAGCCCCGGACAGGGGAATGAGCAGTTCTTC,CASSPGQGNEQFF
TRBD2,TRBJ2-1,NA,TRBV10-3,TGTGCCATCATGGGACTAGCTTCCCACAATGAGCAGTTCTTC,CAIMGLASHNEQFF
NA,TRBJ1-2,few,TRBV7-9,TGTGCCAGCAGCTTAGACAGGGCGACTGGCTACACCTTC,CASSLDRATGYTF
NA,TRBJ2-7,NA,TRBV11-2,TGTGCCAGCAGCTTAGATCAGGGGACGCACGAGCAGTACTTC,CASSLDQGTHEQYF
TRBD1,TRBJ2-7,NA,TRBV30,TGTGCCTGGGGACAGGTAAGCTACGAGCAGTACTTC,CAWGQVSYEQYF
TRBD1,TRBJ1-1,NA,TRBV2,TGTGCCAGCAGCGACTTTGGGACAGGGGTCACTGAAGCTTTCTTT,CASSDFGTGVTEAFF
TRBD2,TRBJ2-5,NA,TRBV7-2,TGTGCCAGCAGCTTACTAGCGGGGGGGTTGACCCAGTACTTC,CASSLLAGGLTQYF
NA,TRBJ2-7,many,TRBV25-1,TGTGCCAGCAGTGAAGGGGACTTCTTCTATAGGGAGCAGTACTTC,CASSEGDFFYREQYF
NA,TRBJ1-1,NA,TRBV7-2,TGTGCCAGCAGCTTAGGGGAGGGACGAACTGAAGCTTTCTTT,CASSLGEGRTEAFF
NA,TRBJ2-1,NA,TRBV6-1,TGTGCCAGCAGTGATTTCTATGAGCAGTTCTTC,CASSDFYEQFF
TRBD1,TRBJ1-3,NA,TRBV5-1,TGCGCCAGCAGCTTATGGGCGACAGGGGTTTCTGGAAACACCATATATTTT,CASSLWATGVSGNTIYF
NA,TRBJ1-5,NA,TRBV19,TGTGCCAGTACCACAACGAGACAGCCAAGCAATCAGCCCCAGCATTTT,CASTTTRQPSNQPQHF
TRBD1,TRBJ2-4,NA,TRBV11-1,TGTGCCAGCAGCTTAGCAGGGCAGGGGGCGCGGGGAAACATTCAGTACTTC,CASSLAGQGARGNIQYF